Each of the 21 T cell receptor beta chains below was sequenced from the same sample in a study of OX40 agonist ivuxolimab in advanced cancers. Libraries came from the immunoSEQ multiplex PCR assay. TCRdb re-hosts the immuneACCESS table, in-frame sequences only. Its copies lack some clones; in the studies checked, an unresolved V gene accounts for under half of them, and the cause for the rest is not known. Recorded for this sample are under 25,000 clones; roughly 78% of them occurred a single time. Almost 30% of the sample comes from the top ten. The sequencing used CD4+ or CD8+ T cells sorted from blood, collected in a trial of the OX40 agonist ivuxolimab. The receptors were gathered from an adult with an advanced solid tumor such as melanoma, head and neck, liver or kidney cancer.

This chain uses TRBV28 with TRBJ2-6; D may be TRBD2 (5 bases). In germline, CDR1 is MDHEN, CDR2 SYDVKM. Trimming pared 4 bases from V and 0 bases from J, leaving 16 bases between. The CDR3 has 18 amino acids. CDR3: CASSYEYTDYSGANVLTF. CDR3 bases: TGTGCCAGCAGTTATGAGTACACCGACTACTCTGGGGCCAACGTCCTGACTTTC.

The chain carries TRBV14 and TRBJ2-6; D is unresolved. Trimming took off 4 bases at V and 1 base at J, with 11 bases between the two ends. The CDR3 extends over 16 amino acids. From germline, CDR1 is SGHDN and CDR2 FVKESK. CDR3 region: CASSPMGLSGANVLTF. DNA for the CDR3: TGTGCCAGCAGCCCCATGGGTTTATCTGGGGCCAACGTCCTGACTTTC.

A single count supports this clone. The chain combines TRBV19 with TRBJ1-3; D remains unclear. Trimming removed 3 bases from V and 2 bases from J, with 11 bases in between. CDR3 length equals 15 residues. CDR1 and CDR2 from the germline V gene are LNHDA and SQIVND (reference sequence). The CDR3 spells CASSILALTGNTIYF. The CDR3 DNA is TGTGCCAGTAGTATTCTGGCCCTTACTGGAAACACCATATATTTT.

CDR3 residues: CASITGGIDTQYF. The CDR3 DNA reads as TGTGCCAGCATTACTGGGGGGATTGATACGCAGTATTTT. J is TRBJ2-3 and V is TRBV2; a weak D match, TRBD2 (6 bases). Trimming pared 7 bases from V and 6 bases from J, leaving 14 bases between. CDR1 is SNHLY and CDR2 is FYNNEI in the germline V gene. CDR3 length: 13 residues.

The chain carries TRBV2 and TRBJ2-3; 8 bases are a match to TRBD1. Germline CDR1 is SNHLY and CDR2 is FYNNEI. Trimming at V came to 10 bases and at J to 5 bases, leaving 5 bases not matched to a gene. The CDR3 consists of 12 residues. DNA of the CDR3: TGTGCCACCAGGGGGCAGAGAGATACGCAGTATTTT. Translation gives CATRGQRDTQYF.

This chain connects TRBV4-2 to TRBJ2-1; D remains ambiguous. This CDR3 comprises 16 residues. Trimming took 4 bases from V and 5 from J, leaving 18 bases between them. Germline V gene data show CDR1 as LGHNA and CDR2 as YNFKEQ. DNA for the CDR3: TGTGCCAGCAGCCCGGTTCGGGTAGGCGGTGACAATGAGCAGTTCTTC. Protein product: CASSPVRVGGDNEQFF.

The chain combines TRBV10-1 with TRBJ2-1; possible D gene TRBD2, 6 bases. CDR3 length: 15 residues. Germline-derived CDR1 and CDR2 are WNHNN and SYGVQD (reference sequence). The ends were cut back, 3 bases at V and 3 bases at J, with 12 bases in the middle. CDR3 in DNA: TGCGCCAGCAGTGATGGGGCGCGGGACTACAATGAGCAGTTCTTC. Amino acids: CASSDGARDYNEQFF.

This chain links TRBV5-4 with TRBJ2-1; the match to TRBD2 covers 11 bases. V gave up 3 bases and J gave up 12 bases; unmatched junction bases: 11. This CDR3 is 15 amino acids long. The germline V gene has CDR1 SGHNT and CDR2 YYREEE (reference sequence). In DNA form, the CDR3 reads TGTGCCAGCAGCTCCCGTGGTAGCGGGAGGGGAGGGCAGTTCTTC. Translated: CASSSRGSGRGGQFF.

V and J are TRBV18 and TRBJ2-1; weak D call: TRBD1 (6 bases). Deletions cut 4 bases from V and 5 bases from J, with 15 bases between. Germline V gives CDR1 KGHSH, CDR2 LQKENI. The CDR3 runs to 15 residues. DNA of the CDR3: TGTGCCAGCTCACAGATGGACAGTCTCGACAATGAGCAGTTCTTC. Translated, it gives CASSQMDSLDNEQFF.

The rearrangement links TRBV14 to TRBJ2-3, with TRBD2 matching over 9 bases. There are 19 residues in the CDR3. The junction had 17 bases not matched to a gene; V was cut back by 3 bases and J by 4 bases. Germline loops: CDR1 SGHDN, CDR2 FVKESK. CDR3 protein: CASSHPNAGLAFPSDTQYF. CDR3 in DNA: TGTGCCAGCAGCCACCCCAATGCCGGACTAGCGTTTCCTTCAGATACGCAGTATTTT.

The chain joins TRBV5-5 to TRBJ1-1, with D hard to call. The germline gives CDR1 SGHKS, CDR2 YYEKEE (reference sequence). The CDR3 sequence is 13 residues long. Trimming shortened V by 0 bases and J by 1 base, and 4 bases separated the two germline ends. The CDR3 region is CASSLAPNTEAFF. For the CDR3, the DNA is TGTGCCAGCAGCTTGGCCCCGAACACTGAAGCTTTCTTT. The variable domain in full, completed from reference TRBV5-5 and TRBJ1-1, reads DAGVTQSPTHLIKTRGQQVTLRCSPISGHKSVSWYQQVLGQGPQFIFQYYEKEERGRGNFPDRFSARQFPNYSSELNVNALLLGDSALYLCASSLAPNTEAFFGQGTRLTVV.

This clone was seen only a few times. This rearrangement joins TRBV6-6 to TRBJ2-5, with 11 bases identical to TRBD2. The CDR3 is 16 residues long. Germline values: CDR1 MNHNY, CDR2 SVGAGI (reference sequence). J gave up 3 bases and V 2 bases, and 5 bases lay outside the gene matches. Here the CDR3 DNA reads TGTGCCAGCAGTTACCCGACTAGCGGGGTGGAAGAGACCCAGTACTTC. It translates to CASSYPTSGVEETQYF.

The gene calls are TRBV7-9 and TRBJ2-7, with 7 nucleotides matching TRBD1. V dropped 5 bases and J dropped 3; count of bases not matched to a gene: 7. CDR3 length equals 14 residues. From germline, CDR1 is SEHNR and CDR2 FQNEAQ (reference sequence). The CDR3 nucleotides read TGTGCCAGCAGCCCACTGGGACAGCACTACGAGCAGTACTTC. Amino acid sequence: CASSPLGQHYEQYF. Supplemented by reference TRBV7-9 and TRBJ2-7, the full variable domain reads DTGVSQNPRHKITKRGQNVTFRCDPISEHNRLYWYRQTLGQGPEFLTYFQNEAQLEKSRLLSDRFSAERPKGSFSTLEIQRTEQGDSAMYLCASSPLGQHYEQYFGPGTRLTVT.

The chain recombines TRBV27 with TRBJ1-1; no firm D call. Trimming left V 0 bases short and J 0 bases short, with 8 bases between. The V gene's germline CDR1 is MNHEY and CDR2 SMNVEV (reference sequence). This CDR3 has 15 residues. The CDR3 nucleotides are TGTGCCAGCAGTTTATCTGGGAGCATGAACACTGAAGCTTTCTTT. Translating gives CASSLSGSMNTEAFF.

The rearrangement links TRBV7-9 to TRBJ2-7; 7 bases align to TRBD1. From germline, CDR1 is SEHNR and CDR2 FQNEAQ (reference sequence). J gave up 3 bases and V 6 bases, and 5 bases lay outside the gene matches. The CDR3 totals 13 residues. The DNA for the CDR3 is TGTGCCAGCAGTGTCGCAGGGGGCTACGAGCAGTACTTC. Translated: CASSVAGGYEQYF.

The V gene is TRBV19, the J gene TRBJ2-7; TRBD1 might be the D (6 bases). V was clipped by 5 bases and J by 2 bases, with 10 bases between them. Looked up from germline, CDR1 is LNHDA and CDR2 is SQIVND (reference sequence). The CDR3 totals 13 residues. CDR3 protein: CASSAGTTYEQYF. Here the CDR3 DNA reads TGTGCCAGTAGTGCCGGGACAACCTACGAGCAGTACTTC.

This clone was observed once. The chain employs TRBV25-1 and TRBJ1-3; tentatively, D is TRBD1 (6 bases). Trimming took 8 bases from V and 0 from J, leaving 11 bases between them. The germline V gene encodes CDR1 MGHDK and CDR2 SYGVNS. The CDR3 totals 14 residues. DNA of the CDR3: TGTGCCAGCGGGGGGCCCCTCTCTGGAAACACCATATATTTT. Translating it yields CASGGPLSGNTIYF.

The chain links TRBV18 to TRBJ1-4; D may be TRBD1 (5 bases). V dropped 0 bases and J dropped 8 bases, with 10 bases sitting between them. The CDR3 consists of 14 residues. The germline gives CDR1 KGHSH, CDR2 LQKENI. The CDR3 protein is CASSPPGGIEKLFF. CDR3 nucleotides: TGTGCCAGCTCACCACCGGGGGGGATCGAAAAACTGTTTTTT.

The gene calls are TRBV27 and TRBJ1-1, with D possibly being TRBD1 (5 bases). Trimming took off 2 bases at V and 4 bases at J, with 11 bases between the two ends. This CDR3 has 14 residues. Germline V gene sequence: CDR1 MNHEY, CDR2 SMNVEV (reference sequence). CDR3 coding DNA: TGTGCCAGCAGTTTAGCAGGGAAATCCACTGAAGCTTTCTTT. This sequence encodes CASSLAGKSTEAFF.

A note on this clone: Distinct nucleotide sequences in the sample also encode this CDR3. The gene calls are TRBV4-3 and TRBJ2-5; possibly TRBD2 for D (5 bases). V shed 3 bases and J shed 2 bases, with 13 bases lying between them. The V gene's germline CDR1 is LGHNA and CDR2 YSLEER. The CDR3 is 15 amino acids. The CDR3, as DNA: TGCGCCAGCAGCCAGGATGGAGGCCGACAAGAGACCCAGTACTTC. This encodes CASSQDGGRQETQYF.

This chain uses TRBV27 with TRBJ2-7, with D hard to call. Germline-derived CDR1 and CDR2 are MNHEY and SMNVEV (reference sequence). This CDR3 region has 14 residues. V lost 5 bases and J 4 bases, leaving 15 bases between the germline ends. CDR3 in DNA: TGTGCCAGCAGTCCCATACCCCCAAGATACGAGCAGTACTTC. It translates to CASSPIPPRYEQYF.